The clone carrying this TCR beta chain was detected a few times. Its matching antigen is unknown. This sample was taken from a study of type 1 regulatory T cells. On the study more broadly: This in vitro CD4 product, T-allo10, is enriched for Tr1 cells and alloantigen-specific.

Trimming cost V 4 bases and J 8 bases, with 16 bases left between them. The CDR3 spans 15 residues. Looked up from germline, CDR1 is SGHRS and CDR2 is YFSETQ. MiXCR, applied by TCRdb to the reads, yields one record per CDR3 protein. The data show tens of thousands of distinct CDR3 sequences, around 20% seen once. Study-wide results and caveats: Tr1 cells had a more restricted TCR repertoire than non-Tr1 cells.

The source of this sequence is a human donor in good health. The V and J genes are TRBV5-1 and TRBJ1-6; D unresolved. The source material was cultured type 1 regulatory T (Tr1) cells, either the whole culture or a sorted fraction (not recorded which). CDR3 nucleotide sequence: TGCGCCAGCAGCATTACTCCGGTCGGAGATTCACCCCTCCACTTT. It translates to CASSITPVGDSPLHF.